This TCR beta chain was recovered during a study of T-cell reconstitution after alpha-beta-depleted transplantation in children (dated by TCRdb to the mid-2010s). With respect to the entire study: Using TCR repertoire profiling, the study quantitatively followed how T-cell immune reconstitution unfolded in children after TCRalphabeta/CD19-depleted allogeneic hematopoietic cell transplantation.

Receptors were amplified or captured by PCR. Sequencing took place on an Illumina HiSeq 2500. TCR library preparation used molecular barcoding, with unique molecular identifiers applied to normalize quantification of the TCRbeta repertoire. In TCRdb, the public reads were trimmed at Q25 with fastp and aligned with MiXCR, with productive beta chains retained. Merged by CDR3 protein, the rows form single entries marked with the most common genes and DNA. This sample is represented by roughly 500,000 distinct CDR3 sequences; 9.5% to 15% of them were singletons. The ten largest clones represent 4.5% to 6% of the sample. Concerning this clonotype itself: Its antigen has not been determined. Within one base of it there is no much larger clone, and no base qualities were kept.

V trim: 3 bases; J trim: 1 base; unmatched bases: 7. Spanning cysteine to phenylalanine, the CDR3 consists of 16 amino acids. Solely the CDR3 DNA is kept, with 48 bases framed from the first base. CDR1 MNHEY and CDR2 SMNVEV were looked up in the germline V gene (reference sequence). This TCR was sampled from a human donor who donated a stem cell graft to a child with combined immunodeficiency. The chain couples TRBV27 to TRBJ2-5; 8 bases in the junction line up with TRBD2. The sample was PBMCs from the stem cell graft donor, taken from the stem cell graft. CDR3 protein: CASSFGTRRGQETQYF. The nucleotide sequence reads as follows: TGTGCCAGCAGTTTTGGGACTAGGAGGGGCCAAGAGACCCAGTACTTC.